Presented here are 17 T cell receptor beta chains from one specimen sequenced in a study of blood T cells in healthy people across ages. It was with a sample-barcoded 5' primer and a J-beta primer mix that a second PCR of roughly 7 to 11 cycles was run. Via MiXCR, TCRdb re-called the 5' RACE reads, giving one row per CDR3 protein. The data contain about 570,000 distinct CDR3 sequences, 27% of them seen just once; the ten biggest clones take up approximately 18%. Sequencing was done on a sample of blood. The receptor source for this set is a woman between 65 and 79 years old in good health.

Concerning this clonotype: A much larger clonotype is one base distant, so this may be a read error. The V and J genes are TRBV10-3 and TRBJ2-3; 11 bases are shared with TRBD2. Looked up from germline, CDR1 is ENHRY and CDR2 is SYGVKD. This CDR3 spans 18 amino acids. CDR3 nucleotides: TGTGCCATCAGTATTGACCGGGCTAGCGGGGGGTCTACAGATACGCGGTATTTT. Protein: CAISIDRASGGSTDTRYF.

This chain joins TRBV7-9 and TRBJ1-2; D gene unclear. The germline V gene encodes CDR1 SEHNR and CDR2 FQNEAQ (reference sequence). The CDR3 extends over 14 amino acids. V shed 7 bases and J shed 3 bases, with 15 bases lying between them. CDR3 sequence reads: CASTQGSGYYGYTF. CDR3 sequence (DNA): TGTGCCAGCACTCAAGGATCGGGGTACTATGGCTACACCTTC.

This clonotype appeared a few times. A read error is likely, as this CDR3 ends without the conserved phenylalanine or tryptophan. This sequence joins TRBV3-1 and TRBJ1-1, with D tentatively TRBD1 (5 bases). V lost 0 bases and J 0 bases, leaving 11 bases between the germline ends. This CDR3 comprises 16 residues. In germline, CDR1 is LGHDT, CDR2 YNNKEL (reference sequence). The CDR3 reads CASSQDHSGVNTEAFL. CDR3 DNA: TGTGCCAGCAGCCAAGATCATTCGGGGGTGAACACTGAAGCTTTCCTT.

This clonotype was found a few times. The chain links TRBV6-1 to TRBJ1-2; 8 nucleotides line up with TRBD1. V trimming: 11 bases; J trimming: 10 bases; junction bases outside the gene matches: 9. The CDR3 is made up of 11 amino acids. The germline V gene has CDR1 MNHNS and CDR2 SASEGT. CDR3 protein: CAGRQGTSYTF. The CDR3 DNA reads TGTGCCGGGAGACAGGGGACTTCCTACACCTTC.

This chain connects TRBV6-5 to TRBJ1-4, with 10 bases identical to TRBD1. From germline, CDR1 is MNHEY and CDR2 SVGAGI. V was clipped by 0 bases and J by 6 bases; unmatched bases: 1. There are 15 residues in the CDR3. The CDR3 protein is CASSYSGTGDEKLFF. As DNA, the CDR3 is TGTGCCAGCAGTTACTCCGGGACAGGGGATGAAAAACTGTTTTTT.

Only a few counts were recorded for this clonotype. The chain employs TRBV7-2 and TRBJ2-5, with D uncertain. Germline V gene sequence: CDR1 SGHTA, CDR2 FQGNSA. The V and J ends lost 5 bases and 4 bases respectively, with 8 bases between them. This CDR3 is 12 amino acids long. The CDR3 DNA reads as TGTGCCAGCAGCCCACACACAGAGACCCAGTACTTC. It yields the protein CASSPHTETQYF.

This clonotype showed up just a few times. V and J are TRBV12-5 and TRBJ2-1; TRBD1 aligns across 8 bases. The DNA end is more similar to TRBJ2-5, so the J call may be wrong. This CDR3 contains 14 residues. CDR1 is LGHNT, CDR2 FRNRAP, per germline. Written as DNA, the CDR3 is TGTGCTAGTGGCCCCGGGACAGGAGCAGAGACCCAGTACTTC. Protein sequence: CASGPGTGAETQYF.

This clonotype was detected a few times. The chain couples TRBV4-3 to TRBJ1-4; TRBD1 is a possible D gene (6 bases). Trimming took off 0 bases at V and 7 bases at J, with 18 bases between the two ends. Germline V gives CDR1 LGHNA, CDR2 YSLEER. The CDR3 is 17 amino acids. CDR3 region: CASSQDWGGTYGEKLFF. The CDR3 region has the DNA TGCGCCAGCAGCCAAGATTGGGGAGGGACATACGGTGAAAAACTGTTTTTT.

V and J are TRBV20-1 and TRBJ2-7; the D call may be TRBD1 or TRBD2 (6 bases each). CDR3 length: 12 residues. In germline, CDR1 is DFQATT, CDR2 SNEGSKA (reference sequence). The germline V and J ends were trimmed by 4 bases and 3 bases, with 10 bases remaining between them. CDR3 amino acids: CSATRGLYEQYF. CDR3 nucleotides: TGCAGTGCTACCAGGGGACTCTACGAGCAGTACTTC.

This clonotype appeared a few times. The gene calls are TRBV5-5 and TRBJ1-6; D might be TRBD1 (6 bases). The V gene lost 4 bases and the J gene lost 6 bases, with 8 bases spanning the gap. The CDR3 runs 13 residues. Germline CDR1 reads SGHKS; CDR2 reads YYEKEE (reference sequence). The CDR3: CASSAQGNSPLHF. The CDR3 nucleotides read TGTGCCAGCAGCGCACAGGGTAATTCACCCCTCCACTTT.

The chain employs TRBV5-1 and TRBJ2-1, with 7 nucleotides matching TRBD1. Per the germline V gene, CDR1 is SGHRS and CDR2 is YFSETQ. The CDR3 has 16 amino acids. After removal of 4 bases from V and 7 bases from J, the junction contained 14 bases not matched to a gene. The CDR3 is CASSLFGTASLNEQFF. As DNA, the CDR3 is TGCGCCAGCAGCCTCTTTGGGACAGCGTCTTTGAATGAGCAGTTCTTC.

This clonotype has more than one count but fewer than ten. CDR3 region: CASSLKVPHYGYTF. In DNA, the CDR3 is TGTGCCAGCAGCTTGAAAGTTCCTCATTATGGCTACACCTTC. V is TRBV5-6 and J is TRBJ1-2, with unresolved D. The V end lost 1 base, the J end lost 5 bases, and 12 bases lay between the germline ends. CDR3 length equals 14 residues. Per the germline V gene, CDR1 is SGHDT and CDR2 is YYEEEE.

This chain links TRBV20-1 with TRBJ1-5; 7 bases are shared with TRBD1. CDR3 length: 14 amino acids. V gave up 8 bases and J gave up 0 bases; unmatched junction bases: 7. Germline V gene sequence: CDR1 DFQATT, CDR2 SNEGSKA (reference sequence). CDR3 sequence: CSTYGTASNQPQHF. The CDR3 coding sequence is TGCAGTACTTACGGGACAGCTAGCAATCAGCCCCAGCATTTT.

The table lists this clonotype with a count of one. The rearrangement joins TRBV7-9 to TRBJ2-1; 16 positions match TRBD2. CDR1 SEHNR and CDR2 FQNEAQ come from the germline V gene (reference sequence). With V trimmed by 6 bases and J by 2 bases, 7 bases remained unmatched. CDR3 length: 18 amino acids. CDR3 sequence: CASRNPGLAGGPYNEQFF. In DNA, the CDR3 is TGTGCCAGCAGGAATCCGGGACTAGCGGGAGGGCCCTACAATGAGCAGTTCTTC.

This sequence joins TRBV6-2 or TRBV6-3 and TRBJ2-1; D is perhaps TRBD2 (6 bases). V was cut by 5 bases and J by 7 bases, with 9 bases left in between. The CDR3 extends over 12 amino acids. From germline, CDR1 is MNHEY and CDR2 SVGEGT. CDR3: CASSGTANEQFF. In DNA, the CDR3 is TGTGCCAGCAGTGGGACTGCGAATGAGCAGTTCTTC.

This clonotype occurred a few times. J is TRBJ1-2 and V is TRBV20-1; TRBD1 matches at 9 bases. Germline-derived CDR1 and CDR2 are DFQATT and SNEGSKA (reference sequence). The CDR3 totals 16 residues. The junction had 18 bases not matched to a gene; V was cut back by 5 bases and J by 8 bases. The CDR3 here is CSALRPSGQGREGYTF. CDR3 bases: TGCAGTGCTTTAAGGCCCTCGGGACAGGGAAGAGAGGGCTACACCTTC.

This clonotype has more than one count but fewer than ten. V and J are TRBV13 and TRBJ2-5; D is possibly TRBD2 (5 bases). V lost 8 bases and J 4 bases, leaving 20 bases between the germline ends. There are 15 residues in the CDR3. From germline, CDR1 is PRHDT and CDR2 FYEKMQ (reference sequence). CDR3 coding DNA: TGTGCCAGCCGGATCCGGACCACGGGGTTAGAGACCCAGTACTTC. Translating gives CASRIRTTGLETQYF.